This TCR beta chain was captured by sequencing in a study of cytomegalovirus exposure and HLA in healthy donors. Overall study: Around 80 million unique TCRs from HLA-typed donors were held in an early data release. General observations from the study: An analysis that came later showed most CMV-associated TCR beta chains appearing HLA-restricted.

A remark on this clone: The antigen remains undetermined.

The germline V gene encodes CDR1 LNHNV and CDR2 YYDKDF (reference sequence). The V end was cut by 4 bases, the J end by 0 bases, with 9 bases between. The CDR3 covers 15 residues. Primers: 60 Vbeta forward and 13 Jbeta reverse. TCRdb's copy holds only in-frame clones and misses some; the assay was immunoSEQ multiplex PCR. The table lists 150,000 to 200,000 clones, roughly 74% of them singletons. The sample consisted of PBMCs. This receptor was obtained from a woman in her forties in good health and CMV-seropositive. This chain joins TRBV15 and TRBJ2-2; weak D call: TRBD1 (5 bases). This CDR3 reads CATSNRQPNTGELFF. Here the CDR3 DNA reads TGTGCCACCAGCAACCGACAGCCGAACACCGGGGAGCTGTTTTTT. Full variable domain (missing parts from reference TRBV15 and TRBJ2-2): DAMVIQNPRYQVTQFGKPVTLSCSQTLNHNVMYWYQQKSSQAPKLLFHYYDKDFNNEADTPDNFQSRRPNTSFCFLDIRSPGLGDTAMYLCATSNRQPNTGELFFGEGSRLTVL.